A selection of T cell receptor beta chains follows, all from one sample in a study of cytomegalovirus exposure and HLA in healthy donors. Clones were read by immunoSEQ multiplex PCR, and TCRdb kept only the in-frame ones, dropping some. The sample gives fewer than 250,000 clones, almost 80% of which show up once; 1.6% is in the top ten. Material for sequencing was PBMCs. These receptors were obtained from a woman under 30 in good health and CMV-seronegative. CDR3s include the opening cysteine and the closing phenylalanine or tryptophan. D genes are given only for firm matches. The listing skips clone size in some rows; elsewhere it reads once, few, many or a size class.

>TRBV5-1|.|TRBD1|TRBJ1-6
CASSGTQGNNSPLHF
TGCGCCAGCAGCGGAACACAGGGGAATAATTCACCCCTCCACTTT
>TRBV5-1|once|.|TRBJ2-2
CASSLAPARGTGELFF
TGCGCCAGCAGCTTGGCCCCGGCTAGGGGGACCGGGGAGCTGTTTTTT
>TRBV19|.|TRBD2|TRBJ2-1
CASINTGGGNEQFF
TGTGCCAGCATTAACACGGGCGGGGGCAATGAGCAGTTCTTC
>TRBV15|.|TRBD1|TRBJ1-2
CATSRMGAGTGENLNYGYTF
TGTGCCACCAGCAGAATGGGGGCCGGGACAGGAGAAAACCTTAACTATGGCTACACCTTC
>TRBV27|.|TRBD2|TRBJ2-7
CASSYSGASSYEQYF
TGTGCCAGCAGTTACAGCGGGGCCAGCTCCTACGAGCAGTACTTC
>TRBV15|.|TRBD1|TRBJ1-1
CATSRDRAQGAEWNTEAFF
TGTGCCACCAGCAGAGATAGAGCGCAGGGGGCGGAATGGAACACTGAAGCTTTCTTT
>TRBV9|.|TRBD2|TRBJ2-1
CASSVDGGGAQEQFF
TGTGCCAGCAGCGTAGATGGCGGGGGGGCCCAAGAGCAGTTCTTC
>TRBV6-5|.|.|TRBJ2-7
CASSYGNKGFNEQYF
TGTGCCAGCAGTTACGGGAACAAGGGGTTCAACGAGCAGTACTTC
>TRBV6-1|many|TRBD1|TRBJ1-4
CASSEGTGGEKLFF
TGTGCCAGCAGTGAAGGGACAGGGGGTGAAAAACTGTTTTTT
>TRBV27|.|.|TRBJ2-3
CASSLIQTTDTQYF
TGTGCCAGCAGTTTAATACAGACCACAGATACGCAGTATTTT
>TRBV5-1|.|TRBD1|TRBJ2-7
CASRISTGAYEQYF
TGCGCCAGCAGGATTTCGACAGGGGCCTACGAGCAGTACTTC
>TRBV10-2|.|.|TRBJ2-2
CASSVSRDTGELFF
TGCGCCAGCAGTGTTTCTCGGGACACCGGGGAGCTGTTTTTT
>TRBV29-1|once|TRBD1|TRBJ2-2
CSAEQGAGTGELFF
TGCAGCGCCGAACAGGGGGCCGGCACCGGGGAGCTGTTTTTT
>TRBV19|few|.|TRBJ1-2
CASSIVGRYGYTF
TGTGCCAGTAGTATCGTTGGCCGCTATGGCTACACCTTC
>TRBV7-2|.|TRBD2|TRBJ2-1
CASSPGLAGNNEQFF
TGTGCCAGCAGCCCGGGACTAGCGGGTAACAATGAGCAGTTCTTC
>TRBV27|once|.|TRBJ1-1
CASSVPGHTEAFF
TGTGCCAGCAGTGTCCCAGGGCACACTGAAGCTTTCTTT
>TRBV19|.|TRBD2|TRBJ2-7
CASMGNAGGPSEQYF
TGTGCCAGTATGGGCAACGCGGGAGGGCCCTCCGAGCAGTACTTC
>TRBV19|.|.|TRBJ1-1
CASSTPVEGAPNTEAFF
TGTGCCAGTAGTACCCCGGTTGAAGGGGCGCCCAACACTGAAGCTTTCTTT
>TRBV5-6|once|.|TRBJ2-7
CASRRGTGFFEYEQYF
TGTGCCAGCCGGAGAGGAACAGGGTTTTTCGAGTACGAGCAGTACTTC
>TRBV7-8|.|.|TRBJ2-4
CASSTRVGSKENIQYF
TGTGCCAGCAGCACGAGGGTGGGCAGTAAAGAAAACATTCAGTACTTC
>TRBV19|.|TRBD2|TRBJ2-7
CASSTSGTYEQYF
TGTGCCAGTAGCACTAGCGGCACCTACGAGCAGTACTTC
>TRBV28|once|.|TRBJ1-3
CASSFPYSSGNTIYF
TGTGCCAGCAGTTTTCCTTACAGCTCTGGAAACACCATATATTTT
>TRBV27|.|.|TRBJ1-5
CASGGAHQPQHF
TGTGCCAGCGGGGGGGCTCATCAGCCCCAGCATTTT
>TRBV5-1|once|TRBD2|TRBJ2-1
CASSGRENEQFF
TGCGCTTCTAGCGGGAGGGAGAATGAGCAGTTCTTC
>TRBV30|few|.|TRBJ2-3
CAWISHQGMGTDTQYF
TGTGCCTGGATTTCCCATCAGGGGATGGGCACAGATACGCAGTATTTT
>TRBV27|.|TRBD1|TRBJ2-5
CASSQGQGGRQETQYF
TGTGCCAGCAGTCAGGGACAGGGAGGTAGGCAAGAGACCCAGTACTTC
>TRBV7-9|.|TRBD1|TRBJ1-4
CASSPLLRDRGEKLFF
TGTGCCAGCAGCCCATTACTCCGGGACAGGGGTGAAAAACTGTTTTTT
>TRBV7-8|.|.|TRBJ1-1
CASSQVRGGNTEAFF
TGTGCCAGCAGCCAAGTAAGGGGGGGGAACACTGAAGCTTTCTTT
>TRBV6-4|.|.|TRBJ1-1
CASSARSNTEAFF
TGTGCCAGCAGTGCTCGGTCGAACACTGAAGCTTTCTTT
>TRBV4-3|.|TRBD2|TRBJ2-7
CASSQDQRLAGVEQYF
TGCGCCAGCAGCCAAGATCAACGTCTAGCGGGAGTTGAACAGTACTTC
>TRBV5-1|.|.|TRBJ2-7
CASSLGRGTSYEQYF
TGCGCCAGCAGCTTGGGGCGGGGAACTTCATACGAGCAGTACTTC
>TRBV10-3|few|TRBD1|TRBJ1-1
CAISPNRGDLNTEAFF
TGTGCCATCAGCCCAAACAGGGGGGATTTAAACACTGAAGCTTTCTTT
>TRBV6-6|.|.|TRBJ1-1
CASSYIGYTEAFF
TGTGCCAGCAGTTACATCGGGTACACTGAAGCTTTCTTT
>TRBV7-2|few|.|TRBJ2-7
CASSLPRVGSYEQYF
TGTGCCAGCAGCTTACCCAGGGTAGGCTCCTACGAGCAGTACTTC
>TRBV5-4|few|.|TRBJ1-1
CASSLARDTEAFF
TGTGCCAGCAGCTTAGCACGGGACACTGAAGCTTTCTTT
>TRBV6-1|.|TRBD2|TRBJ2-7
CASSETWDTGLRRYF
TGTGCCAGCAGTGAAACTTGGGATACGGGACTACGCCGGTACTTC
>TRBV29-1|.|.|TRBJ2-5
CSVARAQETQYF
TGCAGCGTTGCCAGGGCCCAAGAGACCCAGTACTTC